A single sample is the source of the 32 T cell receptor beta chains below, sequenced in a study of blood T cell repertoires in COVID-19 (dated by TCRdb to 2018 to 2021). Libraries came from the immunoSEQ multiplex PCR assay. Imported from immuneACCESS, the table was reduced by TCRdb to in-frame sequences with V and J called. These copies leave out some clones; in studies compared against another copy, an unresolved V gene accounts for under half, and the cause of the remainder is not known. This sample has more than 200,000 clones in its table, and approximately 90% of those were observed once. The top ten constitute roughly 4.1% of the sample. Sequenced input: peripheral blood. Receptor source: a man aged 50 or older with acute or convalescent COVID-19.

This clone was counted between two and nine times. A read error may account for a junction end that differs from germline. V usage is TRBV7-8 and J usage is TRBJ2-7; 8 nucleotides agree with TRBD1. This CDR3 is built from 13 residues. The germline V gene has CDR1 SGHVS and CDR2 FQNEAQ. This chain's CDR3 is CASSPGPETGESF. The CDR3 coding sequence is TGTGCCAGCAGCCCTGGCCCTGAGACAGGGGAGTCCTTC.

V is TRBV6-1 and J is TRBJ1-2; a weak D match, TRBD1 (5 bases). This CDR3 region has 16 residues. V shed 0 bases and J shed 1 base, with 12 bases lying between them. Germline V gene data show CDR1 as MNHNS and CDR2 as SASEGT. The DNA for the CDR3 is TGTGCCAGCAGTGAAGCTGTCGGACACATTAACTATGGCTACACCTTC. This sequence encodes CASSEAVGHINYGYTF.

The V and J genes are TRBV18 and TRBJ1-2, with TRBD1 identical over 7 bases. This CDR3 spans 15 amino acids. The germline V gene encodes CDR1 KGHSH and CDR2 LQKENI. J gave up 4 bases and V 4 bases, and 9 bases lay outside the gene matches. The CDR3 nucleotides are TGTGCCAGCTCACTCGGGACAGAGGGTATCTATGGCTACACCTTC. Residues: CASSLGTEGIYGYTF.

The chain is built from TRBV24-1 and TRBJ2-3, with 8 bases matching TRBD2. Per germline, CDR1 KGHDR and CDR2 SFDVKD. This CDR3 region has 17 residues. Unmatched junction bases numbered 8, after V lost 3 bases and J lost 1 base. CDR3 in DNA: TGTGCCACCAGTGATCCTCCAGGAGCGGGGGGCACAGATACGCAGTATTTT. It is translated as CATSDPPGAGGTDTQYF.

CDR3 sequence reads: CASSWVTGNTGELFF. The DNA for the CDR3 is TGTGCCAGCAGCTGGGTGACAGGGAACACCGGGGAGCTGTTTTTT. The chain combines TRBV7-9 with TRBJ2-2; D perhaps matches TRBD1 (6 bases). Looked up from germline, CDR1 is SEHNR and CDR2 is FQNEAQ (reference sequence). This CDR3 has 15 residues. Trimming removed 4 bases from V and 1 base from J, with 10 bases in between.

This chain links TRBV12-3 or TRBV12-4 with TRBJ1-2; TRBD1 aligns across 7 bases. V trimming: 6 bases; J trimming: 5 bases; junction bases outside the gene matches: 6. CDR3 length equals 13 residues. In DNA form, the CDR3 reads TGTGCCAGCAGGCCAGGGGGAATGTATGGCTACACCTTC. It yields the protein CASRPGGMYGYTF.

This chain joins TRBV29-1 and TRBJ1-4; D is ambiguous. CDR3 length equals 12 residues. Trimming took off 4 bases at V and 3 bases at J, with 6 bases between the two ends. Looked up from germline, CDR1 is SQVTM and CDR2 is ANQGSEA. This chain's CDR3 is CSVVGPNEKLFF. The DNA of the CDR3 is TGCAGCGTTGTCGGTCCTAATGAAAAACTGTTTTTT.

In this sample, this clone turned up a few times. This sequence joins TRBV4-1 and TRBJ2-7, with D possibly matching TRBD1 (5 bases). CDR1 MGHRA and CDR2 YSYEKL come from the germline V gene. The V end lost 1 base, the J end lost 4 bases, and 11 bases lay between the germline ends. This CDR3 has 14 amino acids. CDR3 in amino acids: CASSQGPQGYEQYF. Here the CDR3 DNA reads TGCGCCAGCAGCCAAGGGCCGCAGGGTTACGAGCAGTACTTC.

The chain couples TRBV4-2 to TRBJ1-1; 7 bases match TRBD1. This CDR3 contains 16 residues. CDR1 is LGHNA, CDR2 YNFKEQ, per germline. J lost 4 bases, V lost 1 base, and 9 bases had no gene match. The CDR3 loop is CASSQGDREWSTEAFF. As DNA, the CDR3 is TGTGCCAGCAGCCAAGGAGACAGGGAGTGGAGCACTGAAGCTTTCTTT.

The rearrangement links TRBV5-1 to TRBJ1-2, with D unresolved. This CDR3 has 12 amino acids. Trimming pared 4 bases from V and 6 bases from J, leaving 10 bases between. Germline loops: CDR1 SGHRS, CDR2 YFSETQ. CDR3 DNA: TGCGCCAGCAGCCCATACAAGAATGGCTACACCTTC. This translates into CASSPYKNGYTF.

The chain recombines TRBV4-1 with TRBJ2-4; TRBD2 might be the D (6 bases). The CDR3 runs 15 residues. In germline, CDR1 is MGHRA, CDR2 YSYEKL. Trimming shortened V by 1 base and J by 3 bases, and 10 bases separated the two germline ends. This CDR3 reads CASSQVREDKNIQYF. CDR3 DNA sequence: TGCGCCAGCAGCCAAGTTAGGGAGGACAAAAACATTCAGTACTTC.

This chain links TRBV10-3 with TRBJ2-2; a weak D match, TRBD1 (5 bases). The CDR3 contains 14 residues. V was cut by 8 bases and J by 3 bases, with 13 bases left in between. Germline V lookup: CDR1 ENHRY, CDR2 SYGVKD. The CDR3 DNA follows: TGTGCCATCGGTACCGGACAAGACACCGGGGAGCTGTTTTTT. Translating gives CAIGTGQDTGELFF.

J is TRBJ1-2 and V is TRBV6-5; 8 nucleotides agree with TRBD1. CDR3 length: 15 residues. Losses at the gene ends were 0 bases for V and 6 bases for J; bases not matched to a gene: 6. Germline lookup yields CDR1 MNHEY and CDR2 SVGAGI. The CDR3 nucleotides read TGTGCCAGCAGTTACTCGCAGGGGGCGTCTAATGGCTACACCTTC. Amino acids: CASSYSQGASNGYTF.

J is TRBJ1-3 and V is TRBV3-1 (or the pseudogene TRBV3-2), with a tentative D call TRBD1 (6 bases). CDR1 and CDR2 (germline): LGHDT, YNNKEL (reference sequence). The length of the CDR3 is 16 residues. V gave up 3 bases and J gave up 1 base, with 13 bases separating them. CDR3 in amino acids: CASSHHSQGSGNTIYF. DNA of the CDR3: TGTGCCAGCAGCCATCACTCACAGGGTTCTGGAAACACCATATATTTT.

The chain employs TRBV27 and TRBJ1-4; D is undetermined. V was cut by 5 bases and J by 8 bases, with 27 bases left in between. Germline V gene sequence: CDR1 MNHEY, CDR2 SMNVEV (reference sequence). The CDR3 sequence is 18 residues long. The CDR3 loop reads CASSPLENRGSGGEKLFF. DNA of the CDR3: TGTGCCAGCAGTCCGCTAGAAAACAGAGGCAGTGGCGGGGAAAAACTGTTTTTT.

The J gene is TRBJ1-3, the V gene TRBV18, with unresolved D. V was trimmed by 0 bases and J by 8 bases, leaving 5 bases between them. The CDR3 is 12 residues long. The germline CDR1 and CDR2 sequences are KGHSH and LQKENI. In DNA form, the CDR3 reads TGTGCCAGCTCACCACCGGGCCACACCATATATTTT. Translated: CASSPPGHTIYF.

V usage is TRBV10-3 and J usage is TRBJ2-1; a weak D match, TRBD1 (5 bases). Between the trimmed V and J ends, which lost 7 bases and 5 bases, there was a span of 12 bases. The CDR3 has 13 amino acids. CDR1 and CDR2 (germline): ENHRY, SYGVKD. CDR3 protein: CAIMTEFHNEQFF. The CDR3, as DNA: TGTGCCATCATGACAGAATTTCACAATGAGCAGTTCTTC.

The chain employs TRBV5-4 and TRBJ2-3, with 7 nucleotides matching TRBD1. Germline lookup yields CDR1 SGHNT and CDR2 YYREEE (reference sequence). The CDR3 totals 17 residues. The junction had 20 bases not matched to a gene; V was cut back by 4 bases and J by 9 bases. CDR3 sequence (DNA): TGTGCCAGCAGCACACTTCCCCGGGCGAGACAGGGAAGAACGCAGTATTTT. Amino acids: CASSTLPRARQGRTQYF.

This CDR3 reads CSVGTGAPWRTEAFF. In DNA, the CDR3 is TGCAGCGTTGGGACAGGGGCCCCATGGCGAACTGAAGCTTTCTTT. V usage is TRBV29-1 and J usage is TRBJ1-1; 9 bases line up with TRBD1. This CDR3 has 15 residues. CDR1 is SQVTM, CDR2 ANQGSEA, per germline. Trimming at V came to 4 bases and at J to 5 bases, leaving 11 bases not matched to a gene.

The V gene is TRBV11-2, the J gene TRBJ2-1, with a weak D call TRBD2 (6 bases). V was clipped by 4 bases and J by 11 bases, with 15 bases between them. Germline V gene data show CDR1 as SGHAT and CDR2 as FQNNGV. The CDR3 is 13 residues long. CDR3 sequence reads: CASSSRRGPKQFF. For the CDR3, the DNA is TGTGCCAGCAGCTCACGGCGGGGCCCAAAGCAGTTCTTC.

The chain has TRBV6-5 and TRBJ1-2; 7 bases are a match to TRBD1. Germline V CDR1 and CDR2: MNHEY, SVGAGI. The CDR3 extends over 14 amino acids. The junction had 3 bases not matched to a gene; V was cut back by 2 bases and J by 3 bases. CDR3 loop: CASSYRQGDYGYTF. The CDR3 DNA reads TGTGCCAGCAGTTACCGACAGGGAGACTATGGCTACACCTTC.

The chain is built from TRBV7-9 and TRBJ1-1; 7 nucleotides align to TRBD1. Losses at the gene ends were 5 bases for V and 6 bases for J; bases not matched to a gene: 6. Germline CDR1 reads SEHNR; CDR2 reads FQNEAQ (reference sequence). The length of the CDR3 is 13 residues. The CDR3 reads CASSPTGVAEAFF. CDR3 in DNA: TGTGCCAGCAGCCCTACAGGGGTGGCTGAAGCTTTCTTT.

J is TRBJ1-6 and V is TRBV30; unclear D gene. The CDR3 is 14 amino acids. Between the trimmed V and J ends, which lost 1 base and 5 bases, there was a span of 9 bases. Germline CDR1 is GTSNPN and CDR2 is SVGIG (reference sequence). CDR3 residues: CAWSDVNHNSPLHF. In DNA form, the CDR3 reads TGTGCCTGGAGTGATGTAAATCATAATTCACCCCTCCACTTT. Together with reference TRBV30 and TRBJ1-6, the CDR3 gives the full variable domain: SQTIHQWPATLVQPVGSPLSLECTVEGTSNPNLYWYRQAAGRGLQLLFYSVGIGQISSEVPQNLSASRPQDRQFILSSKKLLLSDSGFYLCAWSDVNHNSPLHFGNGTRLTVT.

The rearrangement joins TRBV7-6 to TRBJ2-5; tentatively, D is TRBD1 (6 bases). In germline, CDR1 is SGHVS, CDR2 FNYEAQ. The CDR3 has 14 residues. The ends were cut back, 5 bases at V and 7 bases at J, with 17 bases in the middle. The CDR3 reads CASSRPGTFGTQYF. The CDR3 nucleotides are TGTGCCAGCAGCCGTCCCGGGACATTTGGGACCCAGTACTTC.

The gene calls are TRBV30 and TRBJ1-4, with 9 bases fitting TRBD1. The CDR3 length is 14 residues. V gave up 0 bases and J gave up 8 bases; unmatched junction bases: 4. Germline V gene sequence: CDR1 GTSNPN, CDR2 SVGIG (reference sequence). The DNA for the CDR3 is TGTGCCTGGAGTGTACGACAGGGGGGAGAAAAACTGTTTTTT. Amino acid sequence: CAWSVRQGGEKLFF.

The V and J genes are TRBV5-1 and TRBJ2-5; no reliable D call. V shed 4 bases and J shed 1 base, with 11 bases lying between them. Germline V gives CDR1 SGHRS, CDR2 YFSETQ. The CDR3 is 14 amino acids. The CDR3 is CASSPFGPQETQYF. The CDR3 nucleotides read TGCGCCAGCAGCCCTTTTGGCCCCCAAGAGACCCAGTACTTC.

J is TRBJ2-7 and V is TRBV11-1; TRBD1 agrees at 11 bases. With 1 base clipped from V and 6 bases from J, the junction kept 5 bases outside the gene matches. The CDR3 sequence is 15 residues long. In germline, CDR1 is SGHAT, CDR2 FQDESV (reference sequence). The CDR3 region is CASSLGGQGAGEQYF. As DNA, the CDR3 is TGTGCCAGCAGCTTAGGCGGACAGGGGGCAGGCGAGCAGTACTTC. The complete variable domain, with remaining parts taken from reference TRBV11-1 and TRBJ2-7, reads EAEVAQSPRYKITEKSQAVAFWCDPISGHATLYWYRQILGQGPELLVQFQDESVVDDSQLPKDRFSAERLKGVDSTLKIQPAELGDSAMYLCASSLGGQGAGEQYFGPGTRLTVT.

CDR3 in DNA: TGTGCCAGCAGCCCCCGGGGAGTTCCGATTCAGTACTTC. Translating gives CASSPRGVPIQYF. The J gene is TRBJ2-7, the V gene TRBV6-5; tentatively, D is TRBD2 (5 bases). CDR1 and CDR2 from the germline V gene are MNHEY and SVGAGI. The germline V and J ends were trimmed by 6 bases and 10 bases, with 19 bases remaining between them. The CDR3 has 13 amino acids.

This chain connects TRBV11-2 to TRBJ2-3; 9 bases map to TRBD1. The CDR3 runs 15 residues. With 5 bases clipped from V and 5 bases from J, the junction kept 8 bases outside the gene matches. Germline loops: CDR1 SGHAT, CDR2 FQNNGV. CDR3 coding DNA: TGTGCCAGCAGCCCCTCAACAGGGGGCCGAGATACGCAGTATTTT. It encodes CASSPSTGGRDTQYF.

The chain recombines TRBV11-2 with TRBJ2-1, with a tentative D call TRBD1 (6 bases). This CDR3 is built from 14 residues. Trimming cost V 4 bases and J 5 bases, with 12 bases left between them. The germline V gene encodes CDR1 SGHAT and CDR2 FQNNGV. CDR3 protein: CASSSRQANNEQFF. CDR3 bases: TGTGCCAGCAGCTCCCGACAGGCGAACAATGAGCAGTTCTTC.

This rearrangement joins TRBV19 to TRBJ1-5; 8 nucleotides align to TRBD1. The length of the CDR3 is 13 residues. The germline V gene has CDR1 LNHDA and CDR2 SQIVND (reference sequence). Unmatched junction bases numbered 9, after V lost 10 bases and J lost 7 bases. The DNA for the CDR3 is TGTGCCACCGAGGACAGGGCAGGGCAGCCCCAGCATTTT. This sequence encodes CATEDRAGQPQHF.

The CDR3 here is CARRTDPNTEAFF. The DNA for the CDR3 is TGTGCCAGGAGGACAGATCCGAACACTGAAGCTTTCTTT. V usage is TRBV19 and J usage is TRBJ1-1; TRBD1 is a possible D gene (6 bases). This CDR3 has 13 residues. The germline V gene encodes CDR1 LNHDA and CDR2 SQIVND (reference sequence). V dropped 9 bases and J dropped 1 base, with 12 bases sitting between them.